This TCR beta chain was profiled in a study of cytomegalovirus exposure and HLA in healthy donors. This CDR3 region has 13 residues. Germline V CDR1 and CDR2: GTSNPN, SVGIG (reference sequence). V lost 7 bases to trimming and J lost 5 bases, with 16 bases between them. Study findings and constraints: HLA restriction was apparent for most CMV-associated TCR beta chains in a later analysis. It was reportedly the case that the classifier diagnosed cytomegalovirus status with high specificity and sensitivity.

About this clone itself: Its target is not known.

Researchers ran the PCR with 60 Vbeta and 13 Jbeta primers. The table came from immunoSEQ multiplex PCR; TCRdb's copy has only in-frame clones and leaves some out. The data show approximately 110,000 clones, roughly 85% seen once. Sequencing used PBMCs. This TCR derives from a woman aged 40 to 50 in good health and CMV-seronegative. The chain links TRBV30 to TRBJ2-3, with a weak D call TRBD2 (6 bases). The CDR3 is CASRFGEVDTQYF. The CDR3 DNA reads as TGTGCCTCCCGTTTCGGGGAGGTAGATACGCAGTATTTT.